This entry features one T cell receptor (beta chain) sequence. This sample was taken from a study of blood T cell repertoires in COVID-19. Background on the study: PBMCs, B-cell-depleted T cells, or T cells provided the cDNA or gDNA that made up the material.

Per the original methods: Estimation of nucleated cell counts relied on the amplification of reference gene primers. Libraries were prepared by immunoSEQ multiplex PCR; TCRdb keeps only in-frame clonotypes and omits some of them. That table is the source of V, J and clone size, and D and trimming were worked out from the DNA. The table lists nearly 300,000 clones, approximately 84% of them singletons. This CDR3 is built from 14 residues. V was pared by 1 base and J by 8 bases, with 15 bases between. The germline V gene encodes CDR1 SGHDT and CDR2 YYEEEE. The receptor's source is a human donor with COVID-19, enrolled during active disease. The donor label of this sample is uncertain. The chain carries TRBV5-6 and TRBJ1-2; D call uncertain. Sequenced sample: peripheral blood. CDR3 DNA: TGTGCCAGCAGCTTGTGGCCAGCGGCTACCGGCTACACCTTC. This translates into CASSLWPAATGYTF.